Presented here are 31 T cell receptor beta chains from one specimen sequenced in a study of CD8+CD57+ T cells in acquired aplastic anemia. Genomic DNA was employed as the template in profiling TCR beta VDJ and CDR3. TCRdb independently ran MiXCR on the reads; one entry per CDR3 protein. The table has about 58,000 distinct CDR3 sequences, about 56% seen once; the top ten hold under 20%. Sequenced patients had shown CD8+CD57+ cell expansion by flow cytometry. Sequencing was done on a sample of sorted CD4+, CD8+, or CD8+CD57+ T cells (not recorded which) from PBMCs. Source of these receptors: a human donor with aplastic anemia.

This rearrangement joins TRBV10-3 to TRBJ2-7; a possible D gene is TRBD1 (6 bases). V was trimmed by 3 bases and J by 4 bases, leaving 10 bases between them. The CDR3 extends over 13 amino acids. Germline V CDR1 and CDR2: ENHRY, SYGVKD. CDR3 loop: CAISDPGQYEQYF. CDR3 DNA: TGTGCCATCAGTGACCCTGGACAGTACGAGCAGTACTTC.

This clonotype was seen repeatedly, ten times or more. Germline is not matched at one junction end, which may reflect a read error. The rearrangement links TRBV6-1 to TRBJ2-4; tentatively, D is TRBD2 (6 bases). CDR3 size: 11 residues. The germline CDR1 and CDR2 sequences are MNHNS and SASEGT. In DNA form, the CDR3 reads TGTGCCAGCAGTGAAGGTCCGGGACTTGCCTTC. Encoded protein: CASSEGPGLAF.

J is TRBJ2-1 and V is TRBV2; 7 bases are shared with TRBD2. Germline CDR1 is SNHLY and CDR2 is FYNNEI. The CDR3 sequence is 16 residues long. The V and J ends lost 0 bases and 5 bases, in that order; junction bases with no gene match: 7. The CDR3 DNA is TGTGCCAGCAGTGAAGCGGGGGGGTATGGAGACAATGAGCAGTTCTTC. This translates into CASSEAGGYGDNEQFF.

DNA for the CDR3: TGTGCCAGCAGTCCGGGACAGGGTTCAGATACGCAGTATTTT. The encoded protein is CASSPGQGSDTQYF. The gene calls are TRBV7-3 and TRBJ2-3; 9 positions match TRBD1. Germline CDR1 and CDR2: SGHTA and FQGTGA. The J segment lost 4 bases and the V segment lost 6 bases, leaving 5 bases of the junction unmatched. The CDR3 contains 14 residues.

This chain uses TRBV20-1 with TRBJ1-4; D possibly corresponds to TRBD1 (6 bases). V lost 5 bases and J 8 bases, leaving 21 bases between the germline ends. The CDR3 extends over 15 amino acids. The germline CDR1 and CDR2 sequences are DFQATT and SNEGSKA (reference sequence). Written as DNA, the CDR3 is TGCAGTGCTGCCCGAGGGGGGACTACGAACGAAAAACTGTTTTTT. Protein: CSAARGGTTNEKLFF.

Only a few counts were recorded for this clonotype. At one end the junction does not follow the germline gene, possibly because of a read error. The CDR3 nucleotides are TGTGCCAGCAGTGACTGGAGACTACCGAACACCGGGGAGCTGGTTTTT. Translation gives CASSDWRLPNTGELVF. V and J are TRBV6-4 and TRBJ2-2; possible D gene TRBD2, 5 bases. This CDR3 spans 16 amino acids. Germline V gene sequence: CDR1 MRHNA, CDR2 SNTAGT.

The sample holds one count of this clonotype. One junction end does not reproduce the germline sequence, and a read error may be involved. The rearrangement links TRBV29-1 to TRBJ1-5; D unresolved. The CDR3 consists of 10 residues. Germline V lookup: CDR1 SQVTM, CDR2 ANQGSEA. CDR3 sequence (DNA): TGTTGGGTGGGTAATCAGCCCCAGCATTTT. Its protein is CWVGNQPQHF. The full variable domain, with the rest looked up from reference TRBV29-1 and TRBJ1-5, is SAVISQKPSRDICQRGTSLTIQCQVDSQVTMMFWYRQQPGQSLTLIATANQGSEATYESGFVIDKFPISRPNLTFSTLTVSNMSPEDSSIYLCWVGNQPQHFGDGTRLSIL.

The V and J genes are TRBV7-9 and TRBJ1-2; a weak D match, TRBD1 (6 bases). The V gene lost 4 bases and the J gene lost 2 bases, with 8 bases spanning the gap. The CDR3 is 13 residues long. Germline CDR1 reads SEHNR; CDR2 reads FQNEAQ (reference sequence). The CDR3 sequence is CASSYQGNYGYTF. In DNA form, the CDR3 reads TGTGCCAGCAGCTATCAGGGGAACTATGGCTACACCTTC.

The gene calls are TRBV14 and TRBJ1-2; D possibly corresponds to TRBD1 (6 bases). V was shortened by 4 bases and J by 4 bases, with 25 bases between the two germline ends. The CDR3 loop spans 18 amino acids. Germline lookup yields CDR1 SGHDN and CDR2 FVKESK. In nucleotides, the CDR3 is TGTGCCAGCAGCCCCGGATGGAGAGAACAGGGAGACCCCTATGGCTACACCTTC. Translation gives CASSPGWREQGDPYGYTF.

The genes are TRBV24-1 and TRBJ2-6; 8 nucleotides match TRBD1. This CDR3 spans 16 amino acids. J lost 2 bases, V lost 6 bases, and 5 bases had no gene match. Per germline, CDR1 KGHDR and CDR2 SFDVKD. The CDR3 DNA reads as TGTGCCACCAGTCCATGGACAGGGACTGGGGCCAACGTCCTGACTTTC. Translated: CATSPWTGTGANVLTF.

This clonotype showed up just a few times. A much larger clone differs from this one at a single base, so this may be a read error. This CDR3 is missing its conserved last phenylalanine or tryptophan, likely due to a read error. CDR3 protein: CASSIGEMSNQPQHL. The DNA for the CDR3 is TGTGCCAGTAGTATAGGGGAGATGAGCAATCAGCCCCAGCATTTG. This sequence joins TRBV19 and TRBJ1-5, with D uncertain. Trimming cost V 1 base and J 1 base, with 8 bases left between them. CDR3 length: 15 residues. From germline, CDR1 is LNHDA and CDR2 SQIVND (reference sequence).

CDR3 DNA sequence: TGTGCCACCAGCAGACCCTCCGGGACAGGGGCTCGTTATGGCTACACCTTC. Residues: CATSRPSGTGARYGYTF. The chain has TRBV15 and TRBJ1-2; 10 positions agree with TRBD1. Germline trimming cut 2 bases from V and 5 bases from J; bases unmatched to any gene: 11. Germline V gene lookup returns CDR1 LNHNV and CDR2 YYDKDF (reference sequence). This CDR3 contains 17 residues.

This chain connects TRBV19 to TRBJ1-5; possible D gene TRBD1, 5 bases. CDR3 length equals 13 residues. Germline V gene lookup returns CDR1 LNHDA and CDR2 SQIVND (reference sequence). V was pared by 5 bases and J by 7 bases, with 12 bases between. CDR3 bases: TGTGCCAGTAGTGACCCAGGGTACCAGCCCCAGCATTTT. Encoded protein: CASSDPGYQPQHF.

The CDR3 coding sequence is TGTGCCAGTAGTATGGGCAGTACGCAGTATTTT. Translating it yields CASSMGSTQYF. The chain couples TRBV19 to TRBJ2-3; D is undetermined. The CDR3 spans 11 residues. Germline CDR1 LNHDA, CDR2 SQIVND (reference sequence). Trimming stripped 3 bases from V and 8 bases from J, with 6 bases between.

The sample holds one count of this clonotype. This chain joins TRBV20-1 and TRBJ1-1; D ambiguous. CDR1 and CDR2 (germline): DFQATT, SNEGSKA (reference sequence). V lost 3 bases, J lost 1 base, and 12 bases lay in between. The CDR3 covers 14 residues. The CDR3 DNA reads as TGCAGTGCTAGTTGGGCAAGGGAGAACACTGAAGCTTTCTTT. Protein product: CSASWARENTEAFF.

On this clonotype itself: No conserved phenylalanine or tryptophan ends this CDR3, so it is likely a read error. V and J are TRBV5-1 and TRBJ2-2, with D perhaps matching TRBD1 (5 bases). The germline CDR1 and CDR2 sequences are SGHRS and YFSETQ. The CDR3 loop spans 17 amino acids. V lost 0 bases to trimming and J lost 4 bases, with 16 bases between them. For the CDR3, the DNA is TGCGCCAGCAGCTTGGAAGGGGTACCCTCGGGCACCGGGGAGCTGTTTCTT. It yields the protein CASSLEGVPSGTGELFL.

As for this clonotype: An end of the junction differs from the germline gene, which may be a read error. The rearrangement uses TRBV4-1 and TRBJ1-2, with D tentatively TRBD1 (6 bases). The CDR3 is 18 amino acids. The V gene's germline CDR1 is MGHRA and CDR2 YSYEKL. The CDR3 nucleotides are TGCGCCAGCAGCCCGGGTTCGCTCGGGGGCGGCAGCGGGAATGGCCACACCTTC. Residues: CASSPGSLGGGSGNGHTF.

This clonotype was observed once. This chain joins TRBV19 and TRBJ1-2, with no clear D. V lost 3 bases and J lost 6, with 11 bases in between. Germline V gene lookup returns CDR1 LNHDA and CDR2 SQIVND (reference sequence). The CDR3 totals 13 residues. CDR3 DNA sequence: TGTGCCAGTAGTATTCCCGGGTTCCATGGCTACACCTTC. It codes for CASSIPGFHGYTF. Variable domain in full (rest from reference TRBV19 and TRBJ1-2): DGGITQSPKYLFRKEGQNVTLSCEQNLNHDAMYWYRQDPGQGLRLIYYSQIVNDFQKGDIAEGYSVSREKKESFPLTVTSAQKNPTAFYLCASSIPGFHGYTFGSGTRLTVV.

This clonotype came up a few times. The DNA of the CDR3 is TGCGCCAGCAGTGAGTACCTGGGGACTGAAGCTTTCTTT. Residues: CASSEYLGTEAFF. This sequence joins TRBV10-2 and TRBJ1-1; no clear D. V dropped 1 base and J dropped 5 bases, with 8 bases sitting between them. This CDR3 is built from 13 residues. In germline, CDR1 is WSHSY, CDR2 SAAADI.

A remark on this clonotype: Sequence at one end of the junction differs from germline and may be a read error. The chain couples TRBV7-8 to TRBJ2-1; D ambiguous. Germline V gives CDR1 SGHVS, CDR2 FQNEAQ. This CDR3 spans 13 amino acids. CDR3 nucleotide sequence: TGTGCCAACAGCTTAGACGGGTACAATGAGCAGTTCTTC. It is translated as CANSLDGYNEQFF. Full variable domain (missing parts from reference TRBV7-8 and TRBJ2-1): GAGVSQSPRYKVAKRGQDVALRCDPISGHVSLFWYQQALGQGPEFLTYFQNEAQLDKSGLPSDRFFAERPEGSVSTLKIQRTQQEDSAVYLCANSLDGYNEQFFGPGTRLTVL.

The chain employs TRBV19 and TRBJ1-1, with a possible D match to TRBD1 (5 bases). CDR1 and CDR2 from the germline V gene are LNHDA and SQIVND (reference sequence). The CDR3 totals 14 residues. The V end was cut by 5 bases, the J end by 0 bases, with 10 bases between. CDR3 residues: CASSYRSMNTEAFF. The CDR3 nucleotides read TGTGCCAGTAGTTACAGGTCCATGAACACTGAAGCTTTCTTT.

CDR3 in DNA: TGTGCCAGCAGCCAAGGATCACAGCCCCAGCATTTT. Amino acids: CASSQGSQPQHF. The chain combines TRBV3-1 with TRBJ1-5, with unresolved D. Trimming shortened V by 1 base and J by 7 bases, and 5 bases separated the two germline ends. The germline CDR1 and CDR2 sequences are LGHDT and YNNKEL (reference sequence). This CDR3 spans 12 amino acids.

This clonotype appeared many times. Here the CDR3 DNA reads TGCGCCAGCAGCCAAGATAGAGGGGGCCTCTATGGCTACACCTTC. It specifies CASSQDRGGLYGYTF. The gene calls are TRBV4-1 and TRBJ1-2; TRBD1 matches at 7 bases. The germline CDR1 and CDR2 sequences are MGHRA and YSYEKL. The trim removed 0 bases at V and 4 bases at J, leaving 5 bases unmatched. The CDR3 loop spans 15 amino acids.

The rearrangement joins TRBV19 to TRBJ2-1, with 8 bases lining up with TRBD1. Germline V gene lookup returns CDR1 LNHDA and CDR2 SQIVND (reference sequence). With 3 bases clipped from V and 3 bases from J, the junction kept 1 base outside the gene matches. CDR3 length equals 14 residues. CDR3 sequence: CASSIGQGYNEQFF. The CDR3 DNA follows: TGTGCCAGTAGTATTGGACAGGGCTACAATGAGCAGTTCTTC.

About this clonotype: An end of the junction does not agree with germline; a read error may underlie this. The chain uses TRBV10-1 and TRBJ2-7; D perhaps matches TRBD2 (6 bases). The CDR3 runs 15 residues. Per germline, CDR1 WNHNN and CDR2 SYGVQD (reference sequence). CDR3 sequence: CASSYFGTPGVGQYF. The DNA of the CDR3 is TGTGCCAGCAGTTACTTCGGGACTCCCGGAGTTGGGCAGTACTTC.

In this sample, this clonotype turned up once. The chain uses TRBV15 and TRBJ1-6; weak D call: TRBD1 (6 bases). The CDR3 totals 15 residues. CDR1 LNHNV and CDR2 YYDKDF come from the germline V gene (reference sequence). V lost 2 bases to trimming and J lost 7 bases, with 12 bases between them. CDR3 coding DNA: TGTGCCACCAGCAGACTTCAACAGGGAAATTCACCCCTCCACTTT. This encodes CATSRLQQGNSPLHF.

The chain joins TRBV9 to TRBJ1-2; 7 bases fit TRBD1. This CDR3 is built from 13 residues. CDR1 and CDR2 (germline): SGDLS, YYNGEE. V dropped 2 bases and J dropped 2; count of bases not matched to a gene: 0. This CDR3 is CASSVGQNYGYTF. The CDR3, as DNA: TGTGCCAGCAGCGTGGGACAGAACTATGGCTACACCTTC. Using reference TRBV9 and TRBJ1-2 for the parts outside the CDR3, the full variable domain is DSGVTQTPKHLITATGQRVTLRCSPRSGDLSVYWYQQSLDQGLQFLIQYYNGEERAKGNILERFSAQQFPDLHSELNLSSLELGDSALYFCASSVGQNYGYTFGSGTRLTVV.

The chain uses TRBV10-3 and TRBJ2-2, with a tentative D call TRBD1 (5 bases). With 3 bases removed from V and 2 bases from J, the gap between germline ends came to 7 bases. There are 14 residues in the CDR3. Germline V CDR1 and CDR2: ENHRY, SYGVKD. The CDR3 spells CAISDRVNTGELFF. CDR3 nucleotide sequence: TGTGCCATCAGTGACAGGGTCAACACCGGGGAGCTGTTTTTT.

The chain couples TRBV5-1 to TRBJ2-7; D is tentatively TRBD1 or TRBD2 (6 bases each). CDR3 length equals 14 residues. V was trimmed by 0 bases and J by 5 bases, leaving 12 bases between them. In germline, CDR1 is SGHRS, CDR2 YFSETQ. The CDR3 protein is CASSLGGALDEQYF. DNA of the CDR3: TGCGCCAGCAGCTTGGGGGGGGCGCTGGACGAGCAGTACTTC. The whole variable domain, remainder taken from reference TRBV5-1 and TRBJ2-7, is KAGVTQTPRYLIKTRGQQVTLSCSPISGHRSVSWYQQTPGQGLQFLFEYFSETQRNKGNFPGRFSGRQFSNSRSEMNVSTLELGDSALYLCASSLGGALDEQYFGPGTRLTVT.

CDR3 DNA sequence: TGTGCCAGCAGTCCTCTTACAGGGACTGAGGGCTACACCTTC. The encoded protein is CASSPLTGTEGYTF. The V and J genes are TRBV25-1 and TRBJ1-2, with D possibly being TRBD1 (6 bases). Trimming pared 5 bases from V and 8 bases from J, leaving 18 bases between. CDR1 is MGHDK and CDR2 is SYGVNS in the germline V gene. This CDR3 is built from 14 residues.

J is TRBJ1-2 and V is TRBV19, with a possible D match to TRBD1 (5 bases). The ends were cut back, 4 bases at V and 0 bases at J, with 15 bases in the middle. CDR1 and CDR2 from the germline V gene are LNHDA and SQIVND (reference sequence). This CDR3 contains 16 residues. CDR3: CASSKSGRTANYGYTF. The CDR3 DNA sequence: TGTGCCAGTAGTAAATCGGGACGGACCGCTAACTATGGCTACACCTTC.